The rows below give T cell receptor beta chains drawn from one sample of a study of shared clonotypes between healthy human individuals. The method was immunoSEQ multiplex PCR; TCRdb's version includes in-frame clones alone and lacks a portion of them. The table records approximately 720,000 clones, approximately 75% of them present only once. Sequenced material: memory CD4+ T cells sorted from blood. The receptors derive from a young woman in good health. Both conserved end residues are trimmed from each CDR3. The order of the fields is CDR3 protein, J gene, D gene, V gene. A D gene is named only where the DNA matches it firmly.

CDR3 protein: ASKATSGYQTQY
J gene: TRBJ2-5
D gene: TRBD2
V gene: TRBV2

CDR3 protein: SVVGQGEDQPQH
J gene: TRBJ1-5
D gene: TRBD1
V gene: TRBV29-1

CDR3 protein: ASSLQQSVREQY
J gene: TRBJ2-7
D gene: .
V gene: TRBV28

CDR3 protein: ASSLVSGEYEQY
J gene: TRBJ2-7
D gene: .
V gene: TRBV5-1

CDR3 protein: ASSDYLYNEQF
J gene: TRBJ2-1
D gene: .
V gene: TRBV7-3

CDR3 protein: ASSEGRGRETQY
J gene: TRBJ2-5
D gene: .
V gene: TRBV25-1

CDR3 protein: ASSFQGRGAPQH
J gene: TRBJ1-5
D gene: .
V gene: TRBV6-5

CDR3 protein: ASSFGTTNEQF
J gene: TRBJ2-1
D gene: .
V gene: TRBV7-3

CDR3 protein: ASRKNTEAF
J gene: TRBJ1-1
D gene: .
V gene: TRBV2

CDR3 protein: ASSVASHNEQF
J gene: TRBJ2-1
D gene: .
V gene: TRBV2

CDR3 protein: ASQDPGGGRETQY
J gene: TRBJ2-5
D gene: TRBD2
V gene: TRBV19

CDR3 protein: ASGSYYEQY
J gene: TRBJ2-7
D gene: .
V gene: TRBV6-6

CDR3 protein: ASSYSFQGEAF
J gene: TRBJ1-1
D gene: .
V gene: TRBV6-6

CDR3 protein: ASSYFDVNTEAF
J gene: TRBJ1-1
D gene: .
V gene: TRBV6-6

CDR3 protein: ASKIKPDRVGTEAF
J gene: TRBJ1-1
D gene: TRBD1
V gene: TRBV19

CDR3 protein: ASSLGGQQTQY
J gene: TRBJ2-5
D gene: TRBD2
V gene: TRBV7-9

CDR3 protein: ASSQGFFEQY
J gene: TRBJ2-7
D gene: .
V gene: TRBV14

CDR3 protein: ASSLDPGAYEQY
J gene: TRBJ2-7
D gene: .
V gene: TRBV5-1

CDR3 protein: ASSLNAGTGLSYEQY
J gene: TRBJ2-7
D gene: .
V gene: TRBV7-8

CDR3 protein: ASSRTGGANTGELF
J gene: TRBJ2-2
D gene: TRBD1
V gene: TRBV11-2

CDR3 protein: ASSQGGGQPQH
J gene: TRBJ1-5
D gene: .
V gene: TRBV4-1

CDR3 protein: ASSRGTEQY
J gene: TRBJ2-7
D gene: .
V gene: TRBV10-1

CDR3 protein: ASLPAGTTYNEQF
J gene: TRBJ2-1
D gene: .
V gene: TRBV19

CDR3 protein: ASSYSGGKRTEAF
J gene: TRBJ1-1
D gene: .
V gene: TRBV6-5

CDR3 protein: ASSFKGAYEQY
J gene: TRBJ2-7
D gene: .
V gene: TRBV5-5

CDR3 protein: ASTHRRGAMTYEQY
J gene: TRBJ2-7
D gene: .
V gene: TRBV27

CDR3 protein: ASGLGLAGGGDTQY
J gene: TRBJ2-3
D gene: TRBD2
V gene: TRBV28

CDR3 protein: ASSPAQAGGSDTQY
J gene: TRBJ2-3
D gene: TRBD2
V gene: TRBV18

CDR3 protein: ASSQGQNTGELF
J gene: TRBJ2-2
D gene: .
V gene: TRBV11-3

CDR3 protein: ASSLQGQETQY
J gene: TRBJ2-5
D gene: .
V gene: TRBV4-2

CDR3 protein: ASSPGAGTYQPQH
J gene: TRBJ1-5
D gene: .
V gene: TRBV25-1

CDR3 protein: ASSETGTGSYEQY
J gene: TRBJ2-7
D gene: .
V gene: TRBV25-1

CDR3 protein: ASSPNRDDEQY
J gene: TRBJ2-7
D gene: .
V gene: TRBV18

CDR3 protein: SVTRGLYEQY
J gene: TRBJ2-7
D gene: .
V gene: TRBV29-1

CDR3 protein: ASSGLVYNEQF
J gene: TRBJ2-1
D gene: TRBD2
V gene: TRBV6-6

CDR3 protein: ASSLGRAQY
J gene: TRBJ2-5
D gene: TRBD2
V gene: TRBV7-9

CDR3 protein: ASSLEGTGGWTEAF
J gene: TRBJ1-1
D gene: TRBD1
V gene: TRBV11-2

CDR3 protein: ASSLPGNSYEQY
J gene: TRBJ2-7
D gene: .
V gene: TRBV7-9

CDR3 protein: ASSNGQGKTYGYT
J gene: TRBJ1-2
D gene: TRBD1
V gene: TRBV28

CDR3 protein: ASTLAGADTQY
J gene: TRBJ2-3
D gene: .
V gene: TRBV10-2

CDR3 protein: ATSRDPHWQETQY
J gene: TRBJ2-5
D gene: .
V gene: TRBV15

CDR3 protein: ASIPEYGYT
J gene: TRBJ1-2
D gene: .
V gene: TRBV2

CDR3 protein: ASRPAQLSTDTQY
J gene: TRBJ2-3
D gene: .
V gene: TRBV6-6

CDR3 protein: ASRTALQGNYGYT
J gene: TRBJ1-2
D gene: .
V gene: TRBV28

CDR3 protein: ASSRRQGGTGELF
J gene: TRBJ2-2
D gene: TRBD1
V gene: TRBV7-9

CDR3 protein: ASSWLPGEDPGELF
J gene: TRBJ2-2
D gene: .
V gene: TRBV5-1

CDR3 protein: ASSTTGTEYGYT
J gene: TRBJ1-2
D gene: TRBD1
V gene: TRBV7-2

CDR3 protein: AIRREGQETQY
J gene: TRBJ2-5
D gene: TRBD2
V gene: TRBV10-3

CDR3 protein: ASSLTVRRF
J gene: TRBJ2-1
D gene: .
V gene: TRBV28

CDR3 protein: AWRLAGGNGELF
J gene: TRBJ2-2
D gene: TRBD2
V gene: TRBV30

CDR3 protein: ASSAGRDRANYGYT
J gene: TRBJ1-2
D gene: TRBD1
V gene: TRBV19

CDR3 protein: ASSQGVLAGGYQETQY
J gene: TRBJ2-5
D gene: TRBD2
V gene: TRBV4-1

CDR3 protein: ASSIEQGYYNEQF
J gene: TRBJ2-1
D gene: .
V gene: TRBV19

CDR3 protein: ASNGQGGEKLF
J gene: TRBJ1-4
D gene: TRBD1
V gene: TRBV10-2

CDR3 protein: ASSLGQHMNTEAF
J gene: TRBJ1-1
D gene: .
V gene: TRBV7-6

CDR3 protein: ASSPVAGGGNEQF
J gene: TRBJ2-1
D gene: TRBD2
V gene: TRBV18

CDR3 protein: ASSKVRGRRRGTQY
J gene: TRBJ2-5
D gene: .
V gene: TRBV21-1

CDR3 protein: ASSPDRLLAGAYNEQF
J gene: TRBJ2-1
D gene: TRBD2
V gene: TRBV11-2